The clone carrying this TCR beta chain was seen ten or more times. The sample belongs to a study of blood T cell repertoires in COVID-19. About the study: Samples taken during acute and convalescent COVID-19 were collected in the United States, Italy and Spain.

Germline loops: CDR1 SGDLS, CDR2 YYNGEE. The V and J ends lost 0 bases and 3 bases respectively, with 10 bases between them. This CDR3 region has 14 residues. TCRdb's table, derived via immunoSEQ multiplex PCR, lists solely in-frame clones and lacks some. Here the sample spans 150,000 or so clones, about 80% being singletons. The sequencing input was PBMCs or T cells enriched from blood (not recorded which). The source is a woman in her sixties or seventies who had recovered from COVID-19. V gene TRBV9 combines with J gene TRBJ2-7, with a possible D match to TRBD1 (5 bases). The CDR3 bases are TGTGCCAGCAGCGTAGCTACCCAGGGCTACGAGCAGTACTTC. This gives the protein CASSVATQGYEQYF.